The entry below describes one T cell receptor beta chain. This sample was taken from a study of blood T cell repertoires in COVID-19. The wider study: Italy, Spain and the United States were the sources of the convalescent and acute COVID-19 samples. T cells, B-cell-depleted T cells, or PBMCs provided the cDNA or gDNA that served as material.

Looked up from germline, CDR1 is SGHVS and CDR2 is FQNEAQ. The CDR3 extends over 16 amino acids. V shed 6 bases and J 5 bases; nucleotides not matched to a gene: 13. In the original workflow: Estimation of nucleated cell counts relied on the amplification of reference gene primers. Some clones are missing from TCRdb's copy, which holds only in-frame ones; the method was immunoSEQ multiplex PCR. That table furnishes V, J and clone size, whereas the DNA furnished D and trimming. This table has approximately 69,000 clones, nearly 90% appearing once. The receptor comes from a man in his forties or fifties with acute or convalescent COVID-19. The rearrangement links TRBV7-8 to TRBJ1-1, with TRBD1 matching over 9 bases. The sequencing sample was made of peripheral blood. The CDR3, as DNA: TGTGCCAGCAGGATAAACAGGGGGCGGGTGGTGACTGAAGCTTTCTTT. This sequence encodes CASRINRGRVVTEAFF.